This T cell receptor beta chain was found in a study of neurological immune-mediated disorders. CDR1 and CDR2 (germline): DFQATT, SNEGSKA (reference sequence). This CDR3 is 15 amino acids long. V lost 0 bases, J lost 5 bases, and 17 bases lay in between. Notes on the study in general: One related-CDR3 cluster, found by phylogenetic grouping, held repertoires of 18 of 34 multiple sclerosis patients and is a possible signature. HTLV-1-associated myelopathy led in TCR clonal expansion, while multiple sclerosis ranked lowest, below healthy controls. For the multiple sclerosis repertoire cluster, no association with any clinical or MRI feature was found.

Template-switch 5'RACE cDNA synthesis added a 10-nucleotide unique molecular identifier. In TCRdb, the 5' RACE reads were re-called with MiXCR into one record per CDR3 protein. The table has 84,000 or so distinct CDR3 sequences, roughly 4.3% seen once. As for this clonotype: As yet, its antigen is unknown.

Sample time point: longitudinal time-point 3. The chain is built from TRBV20-1 and TRBJ2-7; possibly TRBD1 for D (5 bases). This receptor was taken from a woman aged 55-69 years with multiple sclerosis. The sequenced material came from PBMCs. This chain's CDR3 is CSARDPGIGVHEQYF. CDR3 nucleotide sequence: TGCAGTGCTAGAGACCCCGGTATAGGGGTCCACGAGCAGTACTTC.